The sequence of this TCR beta chain was determined in a study of pediatric ulcerative colitis. Study-wide findings and caveats: Repertoires came from total lymphocyte DNA, not specific subsets. Ulcerative colitis patients shared more blood-rectal clones than controls.

Blood was drawn at the time of colonoscopy. The table came from immunoSEQ multiplex PCR; TCRdb's copy has only in-frame clones and leaves some out. Of approximately 32,000 clones in the sample, roughly four fifths were seen once. Germline-derived CDR1 and CDR2 are SGHTA and FQGNSA. V gave up 1 base and J gave up 3 bases, with 18 bases separating them. This CDR3 region has 17 residues. Details on this clone: The antigen is undetermined.

The chain carries TRBV7-2 and TRBJ2-5, with unresolved D. The TCR originated in a boy younger than 18 with severe ulcerative colitis. The sequenced sample was blood. The CDR3: CASSLGQAIYTKETQYF. The CDR3 DNA follows: TGTGCCAGCAGCTTAGGCCAGGCCATCTACACTAAAGAGACCCAGTACTTC.